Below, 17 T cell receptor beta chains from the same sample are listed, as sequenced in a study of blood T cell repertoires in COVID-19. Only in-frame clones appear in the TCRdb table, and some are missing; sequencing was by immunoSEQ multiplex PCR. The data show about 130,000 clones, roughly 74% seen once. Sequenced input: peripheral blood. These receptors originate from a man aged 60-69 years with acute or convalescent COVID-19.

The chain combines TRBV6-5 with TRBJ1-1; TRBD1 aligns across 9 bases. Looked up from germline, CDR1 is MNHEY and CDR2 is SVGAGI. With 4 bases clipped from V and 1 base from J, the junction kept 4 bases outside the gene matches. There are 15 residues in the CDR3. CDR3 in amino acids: CASSWGQGGNTEAFF. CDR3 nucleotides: TGTGCCAGCAGTTGGGGACAGGGCGGGAACACTGAAGCTTTCTTT.

CDR3 DNA sequence: TGTGCCAGCAGCCCCCCCAGGACAGGGCAAAACATTCAGTACTTC. Translating it yields CASSPPRTGQNIQYF. The chain joins TRBV3-1 (or the pseudogene TRBV3-2) to TRBJ2-4; 8 bases align to TRBD1. Trimming at V came to 4 bases and at J to 5 bases, leaving 7 bases not matched to a gene. The CDR3 has 15 residues. The V gene's germline CDR1 is LGHDT and CDR2 YNNKEL (reference sequence).

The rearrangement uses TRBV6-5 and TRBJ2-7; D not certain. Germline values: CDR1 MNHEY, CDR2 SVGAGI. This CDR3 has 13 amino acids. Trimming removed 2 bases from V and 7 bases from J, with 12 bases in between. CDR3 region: CASSYGRSNEQYF. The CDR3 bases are TGTGCCAGCAGTTACGGTCGGTCTAATGAGCAGTACTTC.

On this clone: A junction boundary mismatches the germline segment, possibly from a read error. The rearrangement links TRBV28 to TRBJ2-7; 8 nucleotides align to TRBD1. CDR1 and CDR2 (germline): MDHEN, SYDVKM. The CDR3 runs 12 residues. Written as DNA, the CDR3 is TGTGCCAGCAGTTTACCCAGACAGGGGAAGGCCTTC. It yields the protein CASSLPRQGKAF.

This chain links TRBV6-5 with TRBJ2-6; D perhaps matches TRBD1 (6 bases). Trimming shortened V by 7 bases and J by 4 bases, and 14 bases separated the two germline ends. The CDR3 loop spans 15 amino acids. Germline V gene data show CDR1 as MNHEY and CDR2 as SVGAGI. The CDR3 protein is CASNPTGLGANVLTF. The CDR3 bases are TGTGCCAGCAACCCAACAGGGCTAGGGGCCAACGTCCTGACTTTC.

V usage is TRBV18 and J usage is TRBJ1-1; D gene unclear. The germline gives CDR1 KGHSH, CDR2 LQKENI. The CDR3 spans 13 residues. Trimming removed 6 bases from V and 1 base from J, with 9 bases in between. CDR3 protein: CASSTGKNTEAFF. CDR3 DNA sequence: TGTGCCAGCTCCACGGGAAAGAACACTGAAGCTTTCTTT.

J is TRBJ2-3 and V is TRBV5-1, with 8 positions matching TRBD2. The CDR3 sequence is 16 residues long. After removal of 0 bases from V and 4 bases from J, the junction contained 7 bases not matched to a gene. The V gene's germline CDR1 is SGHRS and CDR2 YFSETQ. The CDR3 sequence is CASSLDGGGTADTQYF. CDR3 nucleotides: TGCGCCAGCAGCTTGGACGGCGGGGGGACCGCAGATACGCAGTATTTT. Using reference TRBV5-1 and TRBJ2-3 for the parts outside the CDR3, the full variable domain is KAGVTQTPRYLIKTRGQQVTLSCSPISGHRSVSWYQQTPGQGLQFLFEYFSETQRNKGNFPGRFSGRQFSNSRSEMNVSTLELGDSALYLCASSLDGGGTADTQYFGPGTRLTVL.

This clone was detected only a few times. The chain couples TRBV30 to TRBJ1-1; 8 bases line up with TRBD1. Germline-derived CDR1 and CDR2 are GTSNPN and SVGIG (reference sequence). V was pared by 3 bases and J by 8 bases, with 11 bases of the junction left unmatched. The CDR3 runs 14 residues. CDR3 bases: TGTGCCTGGAGACCCGGGACAGGCGTTAAAGAAGCTTTCTTT. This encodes CAWRPGTGVKEAFF.

For the CDR3, the DNA is TGTGCCAGTAGTATCCCGGGAGTAGAGACCCAGTACTTC. Translated: CASSIPGVETQYF. The genes are TRBV19 and TRBJ2-5; TRBD2 might be the D (6 bases). V was shortened by 3 bases and J by 4 bases, with 9 bases between the two germline ends. The germline CDR1 and CDR2 sequences are LNHDA and SQIVND (reference sequence). The CDR3 covers 13 residues.

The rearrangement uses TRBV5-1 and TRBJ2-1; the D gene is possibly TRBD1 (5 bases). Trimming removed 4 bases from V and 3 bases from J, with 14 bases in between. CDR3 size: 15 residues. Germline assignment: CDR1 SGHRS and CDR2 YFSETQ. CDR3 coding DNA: TGCGCCAGCAGCGACAGAGCCTCCCTCTACAATGAGCAGTTCTTC. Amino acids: CASSDRASLYNEQFF.

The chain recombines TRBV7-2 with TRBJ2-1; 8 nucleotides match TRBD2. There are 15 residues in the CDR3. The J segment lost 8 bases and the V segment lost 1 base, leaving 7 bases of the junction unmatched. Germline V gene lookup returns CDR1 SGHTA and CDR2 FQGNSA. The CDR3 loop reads CASSLVGSGTDEQFF. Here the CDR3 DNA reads TGTGCCAGCAGCTTAGTAGGTAGCGGGACGGATGAGCAGTTCTTC.

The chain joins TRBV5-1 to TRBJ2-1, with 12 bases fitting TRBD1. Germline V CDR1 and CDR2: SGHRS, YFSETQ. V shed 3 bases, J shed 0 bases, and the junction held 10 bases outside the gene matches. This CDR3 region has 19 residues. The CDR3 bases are TGCGCCAGCAGCTCGATGGGACAGGGGGCTCCGAACTCCTACAATGAGCAGTTCTTC. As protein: CASSSMGQGAPNSYNEQFF.

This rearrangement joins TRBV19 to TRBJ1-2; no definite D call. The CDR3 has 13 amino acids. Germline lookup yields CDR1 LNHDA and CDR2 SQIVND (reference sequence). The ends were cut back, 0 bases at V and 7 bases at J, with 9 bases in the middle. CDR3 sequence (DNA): TGTGCCAGTAGTATAGAGCGGGGAAGTGGCTACACCTTC. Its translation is CASSIERGSGYTF.

The CDR3 spells CARKCLNRVGELGTNEKLFF. The DNA for the CDR3 is TGCGCCAGAAAATGCTTAAACAGGGTCGGGGAGTTGGGAACTAATGAAAAACTGTTTTTT. This sequence joins TRBV5-1 and TRBJ1-4; D might be TRBD1 (6 bases). The germline V gene has CDR1 SGHRS and CDR2 YFSETQ. The CDR3 runs to 20 residues. V was shortened by 8 bases and J by 1 base, with 30 bases between the two germline ends.

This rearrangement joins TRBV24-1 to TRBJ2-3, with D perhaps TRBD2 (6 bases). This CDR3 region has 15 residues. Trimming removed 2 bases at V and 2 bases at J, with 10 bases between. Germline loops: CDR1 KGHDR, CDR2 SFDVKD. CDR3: CATSDSGTVTDTQYF. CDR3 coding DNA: TGTGCCACCAGTGATTCCGGGACTGTCACAGATACGCAGTATTTT.

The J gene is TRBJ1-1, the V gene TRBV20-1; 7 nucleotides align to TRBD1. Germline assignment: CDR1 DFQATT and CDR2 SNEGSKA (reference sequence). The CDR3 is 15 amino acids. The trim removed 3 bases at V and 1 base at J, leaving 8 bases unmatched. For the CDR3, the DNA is TGCAGTGCTAGTGCCATGGACAGGTGGAACACTGAAGCTTTCTTT. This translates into CSASAMDRWNTEAFF.

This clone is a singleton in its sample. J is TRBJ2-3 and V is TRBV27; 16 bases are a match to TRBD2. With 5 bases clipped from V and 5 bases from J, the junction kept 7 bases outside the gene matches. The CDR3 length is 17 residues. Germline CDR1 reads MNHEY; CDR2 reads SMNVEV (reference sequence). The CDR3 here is CASSPGTSGGAVDTQYF. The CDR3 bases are TGTGCCAGCAGTCCGGGGACTAGCGGGGGGGCTGTAGATACGCAGTATTTT.